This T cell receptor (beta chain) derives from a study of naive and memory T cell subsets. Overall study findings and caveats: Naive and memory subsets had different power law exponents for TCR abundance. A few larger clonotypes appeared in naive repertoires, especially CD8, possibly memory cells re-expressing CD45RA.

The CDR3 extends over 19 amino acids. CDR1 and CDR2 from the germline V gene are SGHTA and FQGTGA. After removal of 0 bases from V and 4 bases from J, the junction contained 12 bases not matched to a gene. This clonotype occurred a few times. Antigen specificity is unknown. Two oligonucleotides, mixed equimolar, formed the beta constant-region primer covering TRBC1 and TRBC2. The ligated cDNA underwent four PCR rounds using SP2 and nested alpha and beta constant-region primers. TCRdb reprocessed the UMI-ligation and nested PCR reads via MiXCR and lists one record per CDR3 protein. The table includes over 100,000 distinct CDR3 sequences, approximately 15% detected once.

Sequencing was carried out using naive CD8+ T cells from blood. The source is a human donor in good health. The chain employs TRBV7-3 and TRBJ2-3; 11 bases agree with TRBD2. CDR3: CASSLTPLQTSGVSDTQYF. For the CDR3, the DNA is TGTGCCAGCAGCTTAACCCCCCTCCAGACTAGCGGGGTATCAGATACGCAGTATTTT.